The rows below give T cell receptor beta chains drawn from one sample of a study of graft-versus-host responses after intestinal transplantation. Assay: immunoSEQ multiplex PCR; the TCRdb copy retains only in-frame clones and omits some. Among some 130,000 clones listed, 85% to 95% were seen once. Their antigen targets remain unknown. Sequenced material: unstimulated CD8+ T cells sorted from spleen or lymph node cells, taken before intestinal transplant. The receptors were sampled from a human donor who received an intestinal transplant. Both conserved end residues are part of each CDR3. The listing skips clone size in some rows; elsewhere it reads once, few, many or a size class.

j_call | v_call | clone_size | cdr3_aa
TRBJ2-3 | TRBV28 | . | CASRPVLLGTDTQYF
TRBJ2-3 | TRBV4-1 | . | CASSQETSGSDTQYF
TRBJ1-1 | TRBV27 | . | CASSPLGVTEAFF
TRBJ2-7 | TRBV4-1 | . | CASSREGRFGEQYF
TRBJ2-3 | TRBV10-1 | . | CATSGSGSDTQYF
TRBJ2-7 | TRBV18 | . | CASSPPDRTEQYF
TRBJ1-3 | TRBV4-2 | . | CASSLRDSYTIYF
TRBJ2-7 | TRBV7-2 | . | CASSLGSGQGYEQYF
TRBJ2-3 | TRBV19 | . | CASSIVADTQYF
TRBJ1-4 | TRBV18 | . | CASSWGDNEKLFF
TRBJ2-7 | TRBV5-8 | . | CASSLWGQGHEQYF
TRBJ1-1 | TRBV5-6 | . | CASSHTITEAFF
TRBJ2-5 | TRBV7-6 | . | CASSLARDQETQYF
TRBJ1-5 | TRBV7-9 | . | CASSGGAGINQPQHF
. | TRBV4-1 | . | CASSQDIGSGGYEQYF
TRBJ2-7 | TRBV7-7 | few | CASSPGSGAAYEQYF
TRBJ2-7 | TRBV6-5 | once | CASSFVSGVSYEQYF
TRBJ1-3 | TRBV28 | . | CASSPTGNSGNTIYF
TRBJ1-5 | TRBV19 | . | CASSIWGNQPQHF
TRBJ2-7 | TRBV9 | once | CASSGDPTGLDDYEQYF
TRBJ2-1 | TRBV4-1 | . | CASSQVAGEGYEQFF
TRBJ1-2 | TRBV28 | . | CASSPLGGTYYGYTF
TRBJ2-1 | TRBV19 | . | CASSIRLAASYNEQFF
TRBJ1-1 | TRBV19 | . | CASSIGGQGEAFF
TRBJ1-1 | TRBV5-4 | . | CASSLGTRERFNTEAFF
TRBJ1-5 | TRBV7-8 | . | CASSLHTHTHRDGNQPQHF
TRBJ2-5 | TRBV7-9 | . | CASSHLKETQYF
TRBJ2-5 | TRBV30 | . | CAWRSPGVREKYF
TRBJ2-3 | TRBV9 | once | CASKLRAGGFTDTQYF
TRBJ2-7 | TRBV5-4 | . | CASSWGPGRRGSYEQYF
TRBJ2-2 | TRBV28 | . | CASRPTGNTGELFF
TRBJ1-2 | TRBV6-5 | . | CASSYSMRGGYTF
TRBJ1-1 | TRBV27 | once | CASSLSQALNTEAFF
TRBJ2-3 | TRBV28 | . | CASSFAGLVTDTQYF
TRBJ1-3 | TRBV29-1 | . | CSAARGTGNTIYF
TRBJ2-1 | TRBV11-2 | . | CASSLRLAGWNEQFF
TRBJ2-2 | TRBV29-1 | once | CSARTGGTGELFF
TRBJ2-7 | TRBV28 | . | CASSLQGYEQYF
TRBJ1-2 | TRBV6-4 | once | CASSPRPSGFNYGYTF
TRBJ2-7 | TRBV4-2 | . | CASSQDRSSGRGEQYF
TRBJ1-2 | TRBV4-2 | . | CASSHRLQTEYGYTF
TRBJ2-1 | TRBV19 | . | CASRLTGTGFNEQFF